The 2 T cell receptor beta chains reported below all come from one sample, sequenced in a study of human T cells and chemical hapten exposure (dated by TCRdb to the early 2020s). Sample time point, as interpreted from the label and publication: patch test 3, about 24 weeks after DPC sensitization. In the paper's terms, the treatment or condition label means: therapeutic diphenylcyclopropenone sensitization with weekly scalp DPC. The receptor library was made with RACE. Reads for this sample came from a NextSeq 500. TCRdb trimmed public reads at Q25 via fastp, called clones via MiXCR and kept in-frame beta chains. Rows are unified per CDR3 protein, each entry keeping the most common DNA and genes. Present in this sample are roughly 100,000 distinct CDR3 sequences, less than 35% of which were seen just once. The top ten clonotypes cover roughly 3% of the sample. Sequenced material: whole blood, taken in connection with sensitization to the hapten diphenylcyclopropenone (DPC). These receptors all come from a man in his forties with alopecia areata. Some clones in this sample may be carry-over from other donors' samples.

The rearrangement joins TRBV5-1 to TRBJ2-7; 9 positions match TRBD2. In germline, CDR1 is SGHRS, CDR2 YFSETQ. The CDR3 consists of 17 residues. The ends lost 2 bases at V and 5 bases at J; junction bases unmatched: 14. CDR3 sequence (DNA): TGCGCCAGCAGCTTTTATCCTCAGGCGGGAGGGCCAGACGAGCAGTACTTC. As protein: CASSFYPQAGGPDEQYF.

This clonotype came up a few times. The rearrangement joins TRBV20-1 to TRBJ2-3, with TRBD2 matching over 9 bases. J lost 5 bases, V lost 5 bases, and 14 bases had no gene match. The CDR3 contains 16 residues. Germline V CDR1 and CDR2: DFQATT, SNEGSKA (reference sequence). CDR3 DNA sequence: TGCAGTGCTCCAAGGGCGGGAGGGCTGTTGTTAGATACGCAGTATTTT. This translates into CSAPRAGGLLLDTQYF.